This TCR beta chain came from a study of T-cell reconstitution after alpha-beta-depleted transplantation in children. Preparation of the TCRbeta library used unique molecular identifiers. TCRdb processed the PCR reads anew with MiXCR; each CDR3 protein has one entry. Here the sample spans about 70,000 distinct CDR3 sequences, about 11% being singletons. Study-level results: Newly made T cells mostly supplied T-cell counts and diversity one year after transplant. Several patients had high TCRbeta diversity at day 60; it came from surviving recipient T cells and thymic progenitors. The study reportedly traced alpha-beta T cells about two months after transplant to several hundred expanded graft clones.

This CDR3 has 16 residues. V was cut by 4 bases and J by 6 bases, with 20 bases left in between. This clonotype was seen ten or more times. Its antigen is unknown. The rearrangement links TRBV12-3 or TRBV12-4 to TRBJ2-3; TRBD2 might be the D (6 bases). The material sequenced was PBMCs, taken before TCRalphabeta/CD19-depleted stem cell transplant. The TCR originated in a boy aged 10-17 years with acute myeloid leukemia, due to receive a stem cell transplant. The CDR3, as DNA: TGTGCCAGCAGTTCCCCCCGGGGGTCACGTGCGGATACGCAGTATTTT. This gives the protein CASSSPRGSRADTQYF.